This T cell receptor beta chain was sequenced in a study of blood T cell repertoires in COVID-19. Sequenced by immunoSEQ multiplex PCR; TCRdb stores in-frame clones only, minus some. This sample has over 450,000 clones, with less than 90% found just once. The ends were cut back, 2 bases at V and 0 bases at J, with 14 bases in the middle. Looked up from germline, CDR1 is LNHNV and CDR2 is YYDKDF (reference sequence). The CDR3 runs to 17 residues. The sequencing sample was made of peripheral blood. The TCR was taken from a woman aged 45-65 years with COVID-19, enrolled during active disease. The gene calls are TRBV15 and TRBJ1-3; D is unclear. The CDR3 DNA reads TGTGCCACCAGCAGACAAACCGCAGGTGGCTCTGGAAACACCATATATTTT. Translating it yields CATSRQTAGGSGNTIYF. Drawing the rest from reference TRBV15 and TRBJ1-3, the complete variable domain is DAMVIQNPRYQVTQFGKPVTLSCSQTLNHNVMYWYQQKSSQAPKLLFHYYDKDFNNEADTPDNFQSRRPNTSFCFLDIRSPGLGDTAMYLCATSRQTAGGSGNTIYFGEGSWLTVV.